The 9 T cell receptor beta chains given below trace back to one sample, sequenced in a study of T cells in localized non-small cell lung cancer. Data came from immunoSEQ multiplex PCR; TCRdb stores just in-frame clones and leaves some out. Among fewer than 15,000 clones listed, under 30% were seen once. This sample comprised lung tumor tissue, obtained before any cancer treatment. The receptors originated from a female donor older than 55 with stage I lung adenocarcinoma.

The chain recombines TRBV11-3 with TRBJ1-1, with 11 bases aligning to TRBD1. The CDR3 covers 15 residues. CDR1 SGHNT and CDR2 YENEEA come from the germline V gene. J gave up 5 bases and V 4 bases, and 6 bases lay outside the gene matches. CDR3 region: CASSSSGTGGTEAFF. The CDR3 DNA reads as TGTGCCAGCAGCTCGTCCGGGACAGGGGGGACTGAAGCTTTCTTT.

By its share, this clone is medium-sized. V and J are TRBV9 and TRBJ2-7, with a tentative D call TRBD1 (6 bases). Trimming cost V 3 bases and J 2 bases, with 18 bases left between them. The germline V gene has CDR1 SGDLS and CDR2 YYNGEE. The CDR3 contains 16 residues. Here the CDR3 reads CASSASSKGHPYEQYF. Here the CDR3 DNA reads TGTGCCAGCAGCGCCTCGAGTAAGGGACACCCCTACGAGCAGTACTTC.

The V gene is TRBV14, the J gene TRBJ2-7, with no clear D. CDR1 SGHDN and CDR2 FVKESK come from the germline V gene. Trimming took off 2 bases at V and 6 bases at J, with 17 bases between the two ends. CDR3 size: 15 residues. The CDR3 DNA sequence: TGTGCCAGCAGCCAAATGGAGAACCTCCTTCGCGAGCAGTACTTC. It yields the protein CASSQMENLLREQYF.

This clone was seen a handful of times. CDR3 DNA sequence: TGTGCCAGTAGTATCGGGGGGGCGAGCTATGGCTACACCTTC. This encodes CASSIGGASYGYTF. V is TRBV19 and J is TRBJ1-2, with a possible D match to TRBD1 (6 bases). The CDR3 covers 14 residues. V dropped 3 bases and J dropped 4 bases, with 12 bases sitting between them. Germline V gene sequence: CDR1 LNHDA, CDR2 SQIVND (reference sequence). The variable domain in full, with the rest retrieved from reference TRBV19 and TRBJ1-2, is DGGITQSPKYLFRKEGQNVTLSCEQNLNHDAMYWYRQDPGQGLRLIYYSQIVNDFQKGDIAEGYSVSREKKESFPLTVTSAQKNPTAFYLCASSIGGASYGYTFGSGTRLTVV.

This clone was recorded many times. This chain connects TRBV11-3 to TRBJ2-3, with D maybe TRBD2 (6 bases). Germline loops: CDR1 SGHNT, CDR2 YENEEA. The CDR3 is made up of 15 amino acids. V was pared by 1 base and J by 3 bases, with 11 bases between. The CDR3 DNA follows: TGTGCCAGCAGCTTAGTAGCGGCCACAACAGATACGCAGTATTTT. Its protein is CASSLVAATTDTQYF.

The V gene is TRBV30, the J gene TRBJ1-2; TRBD1 matches at 7 bases. The length of the CDR3 is 11 residues. Germline V gene sequence: CDR1 GTSNPN, CDR2 SVGIG (reference sequence). V was pared by 7 bases and J by 7 bases, with 6 bases of the junction left unmatched. CDR3 protein: CALQGWGGYTF. The CDR3 DNA reads as TGTGCCTTACAGGGGTGGGGTGGCTACACCTTC.

This chain uses TRBV25-1 with TRBJ2-1; D is unresolved. The CDR3 covers 15 residues. Germline assignment: CDR1 MGHDK and CDR2 SYGVNS. V was pared by 3 bases and J by 3 bases, with 12 bases between. The CDR3 nucleotides are TGTGCCAGCAGTGAGGGAAGAATCTTCTACAATGAGCAGTTCTTC. Its translation is CASSEGRIFYNEQFF.

This clone is labeled as medium-sized (0.01 to 0.1%). V gene TRBV6-8 combines with J gene TRBJ1-6, with TRBD1 identical over 10 bases. Germline loops: CDR1 MNHGY, CDR2 SAAAGT. J gave up 8 bases and V 5 bases, and 3 bases lay outside the gene matches. The CDR3 totals 14 residues. The CDR3 coding sequence is TGTGCCAGCAGTGACAGGGGGCGAGATTCACCCCTCCACTTT. Translating gives CASSDRGRDSPLHF.

The rearrangement joins TRBV18 to TRBJ1-1, with D unresolved. V gave up 5 bases and J gave up 0 bases, with 10 bases separating them. Germline loops: CDR1 KGHSH, CDR2 LQKENI. The CDR3 runs 14 residues. The CDR3 here is CASSANNMNTEAFF. CDR3 coding DNA: TGTGCCAGCTCAGCGAACAATATGAACACTGAAGCTTTCTTT. Variable domain in full (rest from reference TRBV18 and TRBJ1-1): NAGVMQNPRHLVRRRGQEARLRCSPMKGHSHVYWYRQLPEEGLKFMVYLQKENIIDESGMPKERFSAEFPKEGPSILRIQQVVRGDSAAYFCASSANNMNTEAFFGQGTRLTVV.